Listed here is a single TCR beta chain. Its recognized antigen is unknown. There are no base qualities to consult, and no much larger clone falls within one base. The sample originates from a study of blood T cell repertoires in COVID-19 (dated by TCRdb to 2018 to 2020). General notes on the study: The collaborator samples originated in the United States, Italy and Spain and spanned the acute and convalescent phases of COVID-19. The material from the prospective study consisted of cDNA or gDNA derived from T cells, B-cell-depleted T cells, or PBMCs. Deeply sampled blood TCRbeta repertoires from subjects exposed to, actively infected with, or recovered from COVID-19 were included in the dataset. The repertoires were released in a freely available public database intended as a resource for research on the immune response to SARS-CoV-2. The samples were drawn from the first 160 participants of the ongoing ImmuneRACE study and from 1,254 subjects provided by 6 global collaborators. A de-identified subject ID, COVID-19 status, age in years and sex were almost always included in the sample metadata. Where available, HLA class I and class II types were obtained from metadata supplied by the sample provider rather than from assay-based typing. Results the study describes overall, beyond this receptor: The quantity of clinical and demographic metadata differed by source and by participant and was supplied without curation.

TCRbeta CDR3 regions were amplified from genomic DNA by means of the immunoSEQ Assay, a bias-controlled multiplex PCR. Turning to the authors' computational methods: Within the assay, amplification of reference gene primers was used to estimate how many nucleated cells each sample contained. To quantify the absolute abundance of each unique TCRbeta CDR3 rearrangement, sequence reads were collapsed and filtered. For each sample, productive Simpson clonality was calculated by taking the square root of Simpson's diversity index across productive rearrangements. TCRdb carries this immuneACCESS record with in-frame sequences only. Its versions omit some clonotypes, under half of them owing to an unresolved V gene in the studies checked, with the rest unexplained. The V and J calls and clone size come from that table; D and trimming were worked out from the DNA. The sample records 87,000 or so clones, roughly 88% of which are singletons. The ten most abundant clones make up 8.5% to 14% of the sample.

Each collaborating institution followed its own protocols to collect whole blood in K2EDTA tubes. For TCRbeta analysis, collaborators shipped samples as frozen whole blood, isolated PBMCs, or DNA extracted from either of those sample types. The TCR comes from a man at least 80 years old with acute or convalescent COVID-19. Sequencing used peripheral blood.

The CDR3 corresponds to CAISDTGEGNPYGYTF. In nucleotide form, the sequence is TGTGCCATCAGTGACACAGGGGAAGGTAATCCCTATGGCTACACCTTC. The chain was built from TRBV10-3 and TRBJ1-2, with 7 bases aligning to TRBD1. Including cysteine and phenylalanine, the CDR3 has 16 amino acids. The entry retains the CDR3 DNA only, 48 bases that are in frame from base 1. Germline trimming: 3 bases from V, 4 bases from J; junction bases outside gene matches: 11. Sequences ENHRY (CDR1) and SYGVKD (CDR2) are obtained from the germline V gene.